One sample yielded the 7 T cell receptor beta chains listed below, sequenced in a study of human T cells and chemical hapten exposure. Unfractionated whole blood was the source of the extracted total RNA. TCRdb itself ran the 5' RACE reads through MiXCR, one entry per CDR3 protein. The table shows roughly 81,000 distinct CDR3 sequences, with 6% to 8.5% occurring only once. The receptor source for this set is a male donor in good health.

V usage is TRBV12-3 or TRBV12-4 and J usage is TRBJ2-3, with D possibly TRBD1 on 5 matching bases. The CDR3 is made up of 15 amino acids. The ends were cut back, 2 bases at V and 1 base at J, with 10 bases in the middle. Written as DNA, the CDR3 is TGTGCCAGCAGTTTATCTAAACAGGGCACAGATACGCAGTATTTT. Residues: CASSLSKQGTDTQYF.

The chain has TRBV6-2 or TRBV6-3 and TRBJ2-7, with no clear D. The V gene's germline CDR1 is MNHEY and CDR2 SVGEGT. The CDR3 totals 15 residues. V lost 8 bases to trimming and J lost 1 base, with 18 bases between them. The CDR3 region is CASWGRGSRSYEQYF. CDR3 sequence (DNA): TGTGCCAGCTGGGGTCGAGGCTCCCGGTCCTACGAGCAGTACTTC.

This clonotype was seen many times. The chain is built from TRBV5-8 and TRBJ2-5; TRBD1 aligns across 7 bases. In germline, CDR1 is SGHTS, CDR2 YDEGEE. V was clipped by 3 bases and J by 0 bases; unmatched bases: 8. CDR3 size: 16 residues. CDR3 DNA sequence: TGTGCCAGCAGCTCCCCAGGGGGTTTGTACCAAGAGACCCAGTACTTC. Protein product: CASSSPGGLYQETQYF.

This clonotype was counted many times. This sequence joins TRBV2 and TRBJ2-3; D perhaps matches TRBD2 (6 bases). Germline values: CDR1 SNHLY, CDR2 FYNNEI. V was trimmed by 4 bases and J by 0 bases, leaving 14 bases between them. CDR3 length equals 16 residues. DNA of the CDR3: TGTGCCAGCAGTGGGGGACTCCGTGCTAGCACAGATACGCAGTATTTT. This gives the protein CASSGGLRASTDTQYF.

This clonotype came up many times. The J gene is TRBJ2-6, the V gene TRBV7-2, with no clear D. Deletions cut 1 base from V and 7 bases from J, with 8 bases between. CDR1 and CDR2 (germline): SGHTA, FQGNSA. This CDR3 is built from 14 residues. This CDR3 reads CASSLGDPANVLTF. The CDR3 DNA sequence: TGTGCCAGCAGCTTAGGAGACCCTGCCAACGTCCTGACTTTC.

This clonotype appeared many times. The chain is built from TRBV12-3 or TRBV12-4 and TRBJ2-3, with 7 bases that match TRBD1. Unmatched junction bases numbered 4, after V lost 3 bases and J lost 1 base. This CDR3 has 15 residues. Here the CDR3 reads CASSFGTAGTDTQYF. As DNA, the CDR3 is TGTGCCAGCAGTTTCGGGACAGCAGGCACAGATACGCAGTATTTT.

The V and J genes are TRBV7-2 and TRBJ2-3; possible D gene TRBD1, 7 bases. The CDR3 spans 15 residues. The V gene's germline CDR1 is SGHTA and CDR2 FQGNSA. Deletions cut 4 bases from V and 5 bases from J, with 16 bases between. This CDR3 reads CASSSRQGGGDTQYF. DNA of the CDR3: TGTGCCAGCAGCTCCAGACAGGGAGGCGGAGATACGCAGTATTTT.